One and the same sample provided the 25 T cell receptor beta chains below, sequenced in a study of blood T cell dynamics during melanoma immunotherapy (dated by TCRdb to 2018 to 2020). The label giving this sample's time point can be read as: pre-treatment baseline. Receptors were amplified or captured by the immunoSEQ multiplex PCR assay. TCRdb provides this immuneACCESS table in a form limited to in-frame rearrangements. Some clones are lacking; in checked studies, under half of them reflect an unresolved V gene, and why the rest are absent is not known. The sample records tens of thousands of clones, around nine tenths of which are singletons. The ten largest make up more than 0.9% of the sample. Sequences were derived from blood, sampled from a patient treated with checkpoint blockade. These receptors came from a human donor with melanoma.

The chain joins TRBV6-6 to TRBJ2-7; D is unresolved. The CDR3 contains 12 residues. Germline-derived CDR1 and CDR2 are MNHNY and SVGAGI (reference sequence). V was clipped by 6 bases and J by 3 bases, with 9 bases between them. CDR3 loop: CASSPGVYEQYF. The CDR3 DNA sequence: TGTGCCAGCAGCCCCGGTGTCTACGAGCAGTACTTC.

This clone was counted between two and nine times. This rearrangement joins TRBV12-5 to TRBJ2-7; possibly TRBD2 for D (5 bases). This CDR3 has 13 residues. Germline loops: CDR1 LGHNT, CDR2 FRNRAP. V was cut by 1 base and J by 3 bases, with 7 bases left in between. CDR3 loop: CASGLGGSYEQYF. The DNA for the CDR3 is TGTGCTAGTGGTTTGGGAGGGAGCTACGAGCAGTACTTC. Looking up the rest from reference TRBV12-5 and TRBJ2-7 gives the full variable domain: DARVTQTPRHKVTEMGQEVTMRCQPILGHNTVFWYRQTMMQGLELLAYFRNRAPLDDSGMPKDRFSAEMPDATLATLKIQPSEPRDSAVYFCASGLGGSYEQYFGPGTRLTVT.

The rearrangement uses TRBV28 and TRBJ1-5; D is possibly TRBD1 (6 bases). CDR3 length equals 15 residues. CDR1 and CDR2 (germline): MDHEN, SYDVKM. In DNA, the CDR3 is TGTGTCGCGCAGGGGAATGTTTTGGGCAATCAGCCCCAGCATTTT. It is translated as CVAQGNVLGNQPQHF.

This chain uses TRBV18 with TRBJ1-1; weak D call: TRBD1 (5 bases). This CDR3 region has 14 residues. Trimming took off 2 bases at V and 0 bases at J, with 7 bases between the two ends. The germline CDR1 and CDR2 sequences are KGHSH and LQKENI. CDR3 nucleotide sequence: TGTGCCAGCTCACCATCGACAGTGAACACTGAAGCTTTCTTT. This encodes CASSPSTVNTEAFF.

J is TRBJ1-3 and V is TRBV9; D is unclear. Deletions cut 0 bases from V and 0 bases from J, with 4 bases between. This CDR3 is 14 amino acids long. Germline V lookup: CDR1 SGDLS, CDR2 YYNGEE. CDR3 region: CASSVAGSGNTIYF. CDR3 DNA sequence: TGTGCCAGCAGCGTAGCGGGCTCTGGAAACACCATATATTTT.

This chain links TRBV7-8 with TRBJ1-2; perhaps TRBD1 as D (6 bases). The V and J ends lost 1 base and 4 bases respectively, with 16 bases between them. The CDR3 length is 16 residues. CDR1 and CDR2 from the germline V gene are SGHVS and FQNEAQ. CDR3 loop: CASSLGGGRLGYGYTF. The CDR3 DNA reads TGTGCCAGCAGCTTAGGCGGGGGGCGTCTAGGCTATGGCTACACCTTC.

V usage is TRBV27 and J usage is TRBJ1-4; 8 bases line up with TRBD1. V gave up 4 bases and J gave up 8 bases; unmatched junction bases: 3. This CDR3 contains 13 residues. The germline CDR1 and CDR2 sequences are MNHEY and SMNVEV (reference sequence). The CDR3 here is CASSWRTGEKLFF. CDR3 coding DNA: TGTGCCAGCAGTTGGCGGACAGGGGAAAAACTGTTTTTT.

The V and J genes are TRBV2 and TRBJ2-7; 7 nucleotides line up with TRBD1. This CDR3 is 13 amino acids long. V lost 9 bases, J lost 4 bases, and 9 bases stayed unmatched. Germline V lookup: CDR1 SNHLY, CDR2 FYNNEI. The CDR3 sequence is CARTGTATYEQYF. The DNA of the CDR3 is TGTGCCAGGACCGGGACAGCAACATACGAGCAGTACTTC.

The chain links TRBV30 to TRBJ1-1; D call uncertain. The CDR3 spans 13 residues. Germline V gene data show CDR1 as GTSNPN and CDR2 as SVGIG (reference sequence). V was pared by 2 bases and J by 1 base, with 8 bases between. Here the CDR3 reads CAWSPRQNTEAFF. The CDR3 DNA follows: TGTGCCTGGAGTCCGAGACAGAACACTGAAGCTTTCTTT.

The chain couples TRBV11-2 to TRBJ2-5; D is unclear. CDR1 and CDR2 from the germline V gene are SGHAT and FQNNGV. Trimming cost V 5 bases and J 2 bases, with 12 bases left between them. The CDR3 is 14 residues long. The CDR3 sequence: CASSQSYSQETQYF. DNA for the CDR3: TGTGCCAGCAGCCAAAGTTATTCACAAGAGACCCAGTACTTC.

The chain uses TRBV27 and TRBJ2-7; tentatively, D is TRBD2 (5 bases). Germline lookup yields CDR1 MNHEY and CDR2 SMNVEV (reference sequence). Trimming removed 5 bases from V and 1 base from J, with 12 bases in between. This CDR3 has 14 amino acids. In nucleotides, the CDR3 is TGTGCCAGCAGTCCCAGAGCGGAGTCCTACGAGCAGTACTTC. Protein: CASSPRAESYEQYF.

The chain is built from TRBV19 and TRBJ2-7, with 8 bases aligning to TRBD2. Germline CDR1 is LNHDA and CDR2 is SQIVND (reference sequence). This CDR3 has 15 amino acids. The V and J ends lost 4 bases and 2 bases, in that order; junction bases with no gene match: 7. The CDR3 sequence is CASSTIGGGTYEQYF. The CDR3 region has the DNA TGTGCCAGTAGTACCATCGGGGGGGGAACCTACGAGCAGTACTTC. Filled out from reference TRBV19 and TRBJ2-7, the complete variable domain reads DGGITQSPKYLFRKEGQNVTLSCEQNLNHDAMYWYRQDPGQGLRLIYYSQIVNDFQKGDIAEGYSVSREKKESFPLTVTSAQKNPTAFYLCASSTIGGGTYEQYFGPGTRLTVT.

This chain's CDR3 is CASSTPGLMRGQPQHF. CDR3 sequence (DNA): TGTGCCAGTAGTACCCCGGGACTAATGAGGGGGCAGCCCCAGCATTTT. The gene calls are TRBV19 and TRBJ1-5; TRBD1 might be the D (6 bases). The V gene lost 4 bases and the J gene lost 7 bases, with 20 bases spanning the gap. The germline gives CDR1 LNHDA, CDR2 SQIVND (reference sequence). This CDR3 spans 16 amino acids.

The chain recombines TRBV14 with TRBJ1-2; D ambiguous. CDR3 length: 13 amino acids. The germline gives CDR1 SGHDN, CDR2 FVKESK. V lost 4 bases and J lost 2, with 8 bases in between. The CDR3: CASSLKANYGYTF. The CDR3 DNA reads as TGTGCCAGCAGCCTCAAGGCAAACTATGGCTACACCTTC.

V gene TRBV6-6 combines with J gene TRBJ1-1, with D hard to call. From germline, CDR1 is MNHNY and CDR2 SVGAGI (reference sequence). There are 13 residues in the CDR3. The ends were cut back, 0 bases at V and 4 bases at J, with 6 bases in the middle. CDR3 DNA: TGTGCCAGCAGTTACTCCGTGGGCACTGAAGCTTTCTTT. This encodes CASSYSVGTEAFF.

V is TRBV9 and J is TRBJ1-4; possible D gene TRBD1, 6 bases. This CDR3 comprises 15 residues. The V end lost 4 bases, the J end lost 8 bases, and 18 bases lay between the germline ends. Germline CDR1 SGDLS, CDR2 YYNGEE. The CDR3 DNA follows: TGTGCCAGCAGCCCCCAGGGGAGCCAAGGGGAAAAACTGTTTTTT. Protein sequence: CASSPQGSQGEKLFF. Together with reference TRBV9 and TRBJ1-4, the CDR3 gives the full variable domain: DSGVTQTPKHLITATGQRVTLRCSPRSGDLSVYWYQQSLDQGLQFLIQYYNGEERAKGNILERFSAQQFPDLHSELNLSSLELGDSALYFCASSPQGSQGEKLFFGSGTQLSVL.

The chain is built from TRBV7-9 and TRBJ1-5; D ambiguous. The CDR3 covers 15 residues. CDR1 and CDR2 (germline): SEHNR, FQNEAQ (reference sequence). V shed 1 base and J shed 4 bases, with 11 bases lying between them. The CDR3 DNA sequence: TGTGCCAGCAGCTTAGGCAGCAGGAGTAATCAGCCCCAGCATTTT. Its translation: CASSLGSRSNQPQHF.

This chain connects TRBV14 to TRBJ2-7, with a tentative D call TRBD1 (6 bases). V dropped 7 bases and J dropped 2 bases, with 21 bases sitting between them. Germline CDR1 and CDR2: SGHDN and FVKESK. The CDR3 totals 16 residues. This CDR3 is CASNRSTGHGAYEQYF. In nucleotides, the CDR3 is TGTGCCAGCAACCGATCGACGGGACACGGGGCCTACGAGCAGTACTTC. Combining the CDR3 with reference TRBV14 and TRBJ2-7 gives the whole variable domain EAGVTQFPSHSVIEKGQTVTLRCDPISGHDNLYWYRRVMGKEIKFLLHFVKESKQDESGMPNNRFLAERTGGTYSTLKVQPAELEDSGVYFCASNRSTGHGAYEQYFGPGTRLTVT.

This clone is a singleton in its sample. The chain combines TRBV28 with TRBJ2-1; D is unresolved. Trimming took off 4 bases at V and 2 bases at J, with 12 bases between the two ends. CDR1 and CDR2 (germline): MDHEN, SYDVKM. CDR3 length: 15 residues. CDR3 nucleotide sequence: TGTGCCAGCAGTTCGGCAGGAGACCCCTACAATGAGCAGTTCTTC. Translated, it gives CASSSAGDPYNEQFF.

The chain recombines TRBV28 with TRBJ1-5; a possible D gene is TRBD1 (6 bases). Germline V gene data show CDR1 as MDHEN and CDR2 as SYDVKM. The CDR3 runs 14 residues. V gave up 2 bases and J gave up 6 bases, with 11 bases separating them. The CDR3 nucleotides are TGTGCCAGCAGTTTAAAACAGGGTACTCAGCCCCAGCATTTT. The encoded protein is CASSLKQGTQPQHF. Together with reference TRBV28 and TRBJ1-5, the CDR3 gives the full variable domain: DVKVTQSSRYLVKRTGEKVFLECVQDMDHENMFWYRQDPGLGLRLIYFSYDVKMKEKGDIPEGYSVSREKKERFSLILESASTNQTSMYLCASSLKQGTQPQHFGDGTRLSIL.

The chain carries TRBV29-1 and TRBJ1-1; 8 nucleotides match TRBD1. This CDR3 comprises 14 residues. Germline CDR1 and CDR2: SQVTM and ANQGSEA. V was clipped by 6 bases and J by 2 bases; unmatched bases: 8. The CDR3 region is CSVDRGTGNTEAFF. DNA for the CDR3: TGCAGCGTCGATCGCGGGACAGGCAACACTGAAGCTTTCTTT.

The CDR3 coding sequence is TGTGCCAGCAGCTTGGGTCGGGGGGATACAGATACGCAGTATTTT. Translating gives CASSLGRGDTDTQYF. The chain couples TRBV5-4 to TRBJ2-3; 7 bases match TRBD2. Germline CDR1 is SGHNT and CDR2 is YYREEE (reference sequence). The CDR3 covers 15 residues. With 0 bases clipped from V and 3 bases from J, the junction kept 4 bases outside the gene matches.

V and J are TRBV14 and TRBJ1-2; the D is unclear. Per germline, CDR1 SGHDN and CDR2 FVKESK. There are 12 residues in the CDR3. V lost 5 bases to trimming and J lost 8 bases, with 12 bases between them. CDR3 region: CASSGGPLGYTF. CDR3 DNA sequence: TGTGCCAGCAGCGGCGGGCCCTTGGGCTACACCTTC.

This chain uses TRBV5-1 with TRBJ2-3; tentative D call: TRBD1 (7 bases). In germline, CDR1 is SGHRS, CDR2 YFSETQ. This CDR3 comprises 14 residues. V was cut by 5 bases and J by 4 bases, with 14 bases left in between. The CDR3 reads CASSQGGGPDTQYF. DNA for the CDR3: TGCGCCAGCAGTCAGGGGGGCGGCCCAGATACGCAGTATTTT.

V and J are TRBV18 and TRBJ2-2; TRBD1 aligns across 8 bases. The J segment lost 2 bases and the V segment lost 6 bases, leaving 5 bases of the junction unmatched. Germline V CDR1 and CDR2: KGHSH, LQKENI. This CDR3 contains 15 residues. CDR3 sequence (DNA): TGTGCCAGCTCGCGACAGGGGCCCAACACCGGGGAGCTGTTTTTT. This translates into CASSRQGPNTGELFF.